Below are 13 T cell receptor beta chains sequenced from a single sample in a study of blood T cell repertoires in COVID-19. Assay: immunoSEQ multiplex PCR; the TCRdb copy retains only in-frame clones and omits some. In the table there are approximately 200,000 clones, approximately 80% of which are singletons. The material sequenced was peripheral blood. The receptors were sampled from a woman aged 45-65 years with acute or convalescent COVID-19.

This clone has a handful of counts. The rearrangement links TRBV3-1 (or the pseudogene TRBV3-2) to TRBJ1-2; D is ambiguous. The length of the CDR3 is 14 residues. Germline CDR1 and CDR2: LGHDT and YNNKEL (reference sequence). V lost 1 base, J lost 8 bases, and 14 bases lay in between. The CDR3 protein is CASSQVIEGGGYTF. CDR3 in DNA: TGTGCCAGCAGCCAAGTCATTGAGGGAGGCGGCTACACCTTC.

V and J are TRBV7-9 and TRBJ1-2; D is perhaps TRBD1 (5 bases). The CDR3 has 15 residues. Between the trimmed V and J ends, which lost 6 bases and 6 bases, there was a span of 20 bases. The germline V gene has CDR1 SEHNR and CDR2 FQNEAQ (reference sequence). The CDR3 DNA is TGTGCCAGCAGTCCAACCGGTGGCAGGGTGGATGGCTACACCTTC. It specifies CASSPTGGRVDGYTF.

This chain joins TRBV6-6 and TRBJ2-2, with 7 bases identical to TRBD1. CDR1 and CDR2 from the germline V gene are MNHNY and SVGAGI (reference sequence). V lost 6 bases to trimming and J lost 0 bases; unmatched junction nucleotides: 4. CDR3 size: 15 residues. CDR3 protein: CASSRGQSNTGELFF. CDR3 sequence (DNA): TGTGCCAGCAGCCGGGGACAGTCGAACACCGGGGAGCTGTTTTTT.

This clone was seen only once. The rearrangement joins TRBV7-8 to TRBJ1-2, with D possibly matching TRBD1 (5 bases). The CDR3 loop spans 15 amino acids. The V gene's germline CDR1 is SGHVS and CDR2 FQNEAQ. Trimming took 1 base from V and 0 from J, leaving 9 bases between them. Here the CDR3 DNA reads TGTGCCAGCAGCTTAGGGGACTTATCTAACTATGGCTACACCTTC. Its translation is CASSLGDLSNYGYTF.

This clone was found once. This rearrangement joins TRBV9 to TRBJ2-5; 13 bases agree with TRBD2. Germline loops: CDR1 SGDLS, CDR2 YYNGEE. V lost 4 bases, J lost 1 base, and 4 bases stayed unmatched. The CDR3 is made up of 16 amino acids. DNA for the CDR3: TGTGCCAGCAGCCCCGGGACTAGCGGGGTCCAAGAGACCCAGTACTTC. This sequence encodes CASSPGTSGVQETQYF.

The chain joins TRBV12-3 or TRBV12-4 to TRBJ2-5; D is uncertain. This CDR3 has 12 residues. Between the trimmed V and J ends, which lost 0 bases and 7 bases, there was a span of 6 bases. For the CDR3, the DNA is TGTGCCAGCAGTTTAGCGCTCGGGACCCAGTACTTC. Translation gives CASSLALGTQYF.

The chain combines TRBV5-6 with TRBJ2-2, with TRBD2 identical over 12 bases. The CDR3 loop spans 16 amino acids. CDR1 and CDR2 (germline): SGHDT, YYEEEE. V was pared by 4 bases and J by 5 bases, with 6 bases of the junction left unmatched. The CDR3 loop is CASSGLAGGLTGELFF. The CDR3 DNA follows: TGTGCCAGCAGCGGCCTAGCGGGGGGGCTAACCGGGGAGCTGTTTTTT.

Concerning this clone itself: A much bigger clone sits one base away, suggesting this may be a read error. The chain links TRBV6-5 to TRBJ1-3, with 7 bases that match TRBD1. V shed 8 bases, J shed 4 bases, and the junction held 2 bases outside the gene matches. This CDR3 contains 12 residues. Looked up from germline, CDR1 is MNHEY and CDR2 is SVGAGI. The CDR3 loop is CASGTEGNTIYF. DNA for the CDR3: TGTGCCAGCGGGACAGAAGGAAACACCATATATTTT.

The chain is built from TRBV7-8 and TRBJ2-7; tentative D call: TRBD2 (6 bases). Looked up from germline, CDR1 is SGHVS and CDR2 is FQNEAQ. V was shortened by 5 bases and J by 0 bases, with 17 bases between the two germline ends. The CDR3 length is 16 residues. The DNA for the CDR3 is TGTGCCAGCAGCCCCTCAGTTGCGGGAAGCTCCTACGAGCAGTACTTC. It encodes CASSPSVAGSSYEQYF.

This rearrangement joins TRBV6-2 or TRBV6-3 to TRBJ1-1, with TRBD1 matching over 9 bases. The junction had 13 bases not matched to a gene; V was cut back by 2 bases and J by 0 bases. Germline V lookup: CDR1 MNHEY, CDR2 SVGEGT. This CDR3 has 19 residues. The CDR3 here is CASSYPTDRGIFMNTEAFF. CDR3 nucleotides: TGTGCCAGCAGTTACCCGACCGACAGGGGGATCTTTATGAACACTGAAGCTTTCTTT.

This sequence joins TRBV10-2 and TRBJ1-2; 7 nucleotides match TRBD1. After removal of 0 bases from V and 2 bases from J, the junction contained 0 bases not matched to a gene. This CDR3 spans 14 amino acids. Germline CDR1 reads WSHSY; CDR2 reads SAAADI. CDR3 sequence: CASSESTGNYGYTF. DNA of the CDR3: TGCGCCAGCAGTGAGTCGACAGGGAACTATGGCTACACCTTC.

V and J are TRBV5-4 and TRBJ2-7; the match to TRBD1 covers 9 bases. This CDR3 is 16 amino acids long. CDR1 and CDR2 from the germline V gene are SGHNT and YYREEE (reference sequence). Trimming at V came to 4 bases and at J to 7 bases, leaving 15 bases not matched to a gene. CDR3: CASSPTPGTGREEQYF. CDR3 sequence (DNA): TGTGCCAGCAGCCCAACGCCCGGGACAGGGCGTGAGGAGCAGTACTTC.

The chain recombines TRBV4-1 with TRBJ2-1; the D gene is possibly TRBD2 (5 bases). Germline-derived CDR1 and CDR2 are MGHRA and YSYEKL. This CDR3 contains 14 residues. The V gene lost 0 bases and the J gene lost 9 bases, with 12 bases spanning the gap. The CDR3 loop is CASSQDLSGGEQFF. The DNA of the CDR3 is TGCGCCAGCAGCCAAGATTTGAGCGGAGGTGAGCAGTTCTTC.